This T cell receptor (beta chain) was documented in a study of T cells in Graves' hyperthyroidism and ophthalmopathy. Stability of Graves' hyperthyroidism was defined as absent ophthalmopathy progression within 18 months. Exclusions: uncontrolled infection, other autoimmune disease, pregnancy, lactation. Of note for this clonotype: Its antigen is unknown.

With 0 bases clipped from V and 6 bases from J, the junction kept 4 bases outside the gene matches. CDR1 is SQVTM, CDR2 ANQGSEA, per germline. There are 13 residues in the CDR3. Study-level points and caveats: Blood samples included most of the expanded thyroid clonotypes exceeding 0.001. Stable hyperthyroidism was separated from ophthalmopathy by a model based on 13 V-J features.

It was RNA transcripts that yielded the amplified TCR beta CDR3 regions. A first-round RT-PCR of the TCR CDR3 used the HTBI primer set. A single record per CDR3 protein comes from TCRdb applying MiXCR to the multiplex PCR reads. The sample includes under 700,000 distinct CDR3 sequences, more than 45% of them seen just once. This chain connects TRBV29-1 to TRBJ1-1; 7 nucleotides align to TRBD1. This TCR was recovered from a woman aged 18-35 years with Graves' hyperthyroidism. The source material was peripheral blood or thyroid tissue (not recorded which). CDR3 nucleotides: TGCAGCGTTGAAGATCCCAGGGGGGCTGAAGCTTTCTTT. It codes for CSVEDPRGAEAFF.